The 12 T cell receptor beta chains in this list originate from one sample, sequenced in a study of Ad26.COV2.S vaccination and SARS-CoV-2 variants. Assay used: immunoSEQ multiplex PCR; TCRdb lists only in-frame clones, some missing. The sample contains about 410,000 clones, around 89% of which appear only once. Described treatment: roughly 18 received Ad26.COV2.S at low or high dose, single or two shots; 5 received placebo; per-sample allocation not given. Sampling was done on day 63 after the first vaccine or placebo injection. Source: peripheral blood, taken in a trial of Ad26.COV2.S vaccine versus placebo. All receptors come from a person aged 18-60 years who received the Ad26.COV2.S COVID-19 vaccine or a placebo.

The rearrangement links TRBV6-4 to TRBJ2-1, with 11 bases that match TRBD2. Germline V CDR1 and CDR2: MRHNA, SNTAGT. With V trimmed by 5 bases and J by 4 bases, 4 bases remained unmatched. The length of the CDR3 is 15 residues. Here the CDR3 DNA reads TGTGCCAGCAGTCCCACTAGCGGGGGTTACAATGAGCAGTTCTTC. Protein sequence: CASSPTSGGYNEQFF.

The chain recombines TRBV2 with TRBJ2-5; 7 nucleotides match TRBD2. The CDR3 has 13 amino acids. V shed 8 bases and J 2 bases; nucleotides not matched to a gene: 5. Germline assignment: CDR1 SNHLY and CDR2 FYNNEI. The CDR3 nucleotides read TGTGCCAGCTGGGGGAGGGGTCAAGAGACCCAGTACTTC. Its translation is CASWGRGQETQYF.

The chain couples TRBV7-9 to TRBJ2-1; D unclear. V was trimmed by 3 bases and J by 6 bases, leaving 9 bases between them. Germline V lookup: CDR1 SEHNR, CDR2 FQNEAQ (reference sequence). The CDR3 contains 13 residues. Here the CDR3 reads CASSFGSGNEQFF. CDR3 in DNA: TGTGCCAGCAGCTTCGGTTCAGGCAATGAGCAGTTCTTC.

The V gene is TRBV9, the J gene TRBJ1-1; D call uncertain. Trimming stripped 0 bases from V and 0 bases from J, with 9 bases between. The CDR3 has 15 residues. Germline CDR1 reads SGDLS; CDR2 reads YYNGEE. CDR3 residues: CASSVATAMNTEAFF. In DNA, the CDR3 is TGTGCCAGCAGCGTAGCAACAGCCATGAACACTGAAGCTTTCTTT.

This chain uses TRBV13 with TRBJ2-1; 13 positions match TRBD2. From germline, CDR1 is PRHDT and CDR2 FYEKMQ (reference sequence). The ends lost 5 bases at V and 2 bases at J; junction bases unmatched: 3. The CDR3 is 16 amino acids. The CDR3 here is CASSRGTSGAYNEQFF. CDR3 in DNA: TGTGCCAGCAGCAGAGGGACTAGCGGGGCCTACAATGAGCAGTTCTTC.

The chain employs TRBV29-1 and TRBJ1-2; the D is unclear. This CDR3 has 13 residues. The germline gives CDR1 SQVTM, CDR2 ANQGSEA. The germline V and J ends were trimmed by 7 bases and 0 bases, with 12 bases remaining between them. The CDR3 sequence is CSALDPTNYGYTF. As DNA, the CDR3 is TGCAGCGCCTTAGACCCGACTAACTATGGCTACACCTTC. Variable domain in full (rest from reference TRBV29-1 and TRBJ1-2): SAVISQKPSRDICQRGTSLTIQCQVDSQVTMMFWYRQQPGQSLTLIATANQGSEATYESGFVIDKFPISRPNLTFSTLTVSNMSPEDSSIYLCSALDPTNYGYTFGSGTRLTVV.

J is TRBJ1-6 and V is TRBV27; D call uncertain. This CDR3 region has 12 residues. The germline V and J ends were trimmed by 6 bases and 9 bases, with 9 bases remaining between them. The V gene's germline CDR1 is MNHEY and CDR2 SMNVEV (reference sequence). The CDR3 sequence: CASSTSGSPLHF. In DNA, the CDR3 is TGTGCCAGCAGCACCAGTGGTTCACCCCTCCACTTT.

The chain has TRBV28 and TRBJ1-1; the D gene is possibly TRBD1 (5 bases). CDR3 length: 14 residues. Germline V gives CDR1 MDHEN, CDR2 SYDVKM. V lost 5 bases to trimming and J lost 6 bases, with 16 bases between them. The CDR3 protein is CASSTGTEVSEAFF. The CDR3 DNA is TGTGCCAGCAGTACCGGGACGGAGGTCTCTGAAGCTTTCTTT.

The J gene is TRBJ2-6, the V gene TRBV11-3; weak D call: TRBD1 (6 bases). V was shortened by 1 base and J by 1 base, with 14 bases between the two germline ends. The CDR3 spans 18 residues. Looked up from germline, CDR1 is SGHNT and CDR2 is YENEEA. CDR3 sequence reads: CASSLARVRGSGANVLTF. CDR3 bases: TGTGCCAGCAGCTTAGCTAGGGTCAGGGGATCTGGGGCCAACGTCCTGACTTTC.

The gene calls are TRBV12-3 or TRBV12-4 and TRBJ2-2; the D is unclear. V was clipped by 10 bases and J by 1 base, with 7 bases between them. This CDR3 spans 12 amino acids. CDR3 bases: TGTGCCACGTGCGAGAACACCGGGGAGCTGTTTTTT. Translated: CATCENTGELFF.

This chain uses TRBV30 with TRBJ1-1; D not certain. The germline V gene has CDR1 GTSNPN and CDR2 SVGIG (reference sequence). V was shortened by 5 bases and J by 11 bases, with 21 bases between the two germline ends. The length of the CDR3 is 13 residues. In DNA, the CDR3 is TGTGCCTGGGCAAATGGGCCACTGGTTGGGGCTTTCTTT. This sequence encodes CAWANGPLVGAFF.

The V call is TRBV27, the J call TRBJ2-1, with 11 nucleotides matching TRBD1. CDR1 is MNHEY and CDR2 is SMNVEV in the germline V gene (reference sequence). The ends lost 1 base at V and 5 bases at J; junction bases unmatched: 1. The CDR3 loop spans 15 amino acids. The CDR3 spells CASSLWGQGDNEQFF. CDR3 DNA sequence: TGTGCCAGCAGTTTATGGGGACAGGGGGACAATGAGCAGTTCTTC.